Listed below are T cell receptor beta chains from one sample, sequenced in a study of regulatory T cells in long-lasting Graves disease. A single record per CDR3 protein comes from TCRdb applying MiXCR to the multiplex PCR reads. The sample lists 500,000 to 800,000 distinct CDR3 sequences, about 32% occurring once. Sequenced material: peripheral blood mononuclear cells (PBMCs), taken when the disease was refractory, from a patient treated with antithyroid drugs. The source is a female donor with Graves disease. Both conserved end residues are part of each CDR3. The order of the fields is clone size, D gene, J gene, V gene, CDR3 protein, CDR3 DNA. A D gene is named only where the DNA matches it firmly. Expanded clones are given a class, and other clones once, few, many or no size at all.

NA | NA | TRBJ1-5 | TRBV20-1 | CSARGDLNQPQHF | TGCAGTGCTAGAGGGGACCTCAATCAGCCCCAGCATTTT
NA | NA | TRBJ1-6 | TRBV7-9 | CASSSYKAPLHF | TGTGCCAGCAGCTCATATAAGGCACCCCTCCACTTT
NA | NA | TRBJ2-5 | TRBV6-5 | CASSYGQGAQYF | TGTGCCAGCAGTTACGGTCAGGGAGCCCAGTACTTC
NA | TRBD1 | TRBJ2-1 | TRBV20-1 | CSAEEKGQLISSYNEQFF | TGCAGTGCTGAAGAAAAGGGACAGCTGATAAGCTCCTACAATGAGCAGTTCTTC
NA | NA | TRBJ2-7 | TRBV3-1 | CASSQYCWREAYEQYF | TGTGCCAGCAGCCAATATTGTTGGCGGGAAGCCTACGAGCAGTACTTC
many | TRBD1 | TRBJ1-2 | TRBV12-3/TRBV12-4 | CASSLRGTGTGYTF | TGTGCCAGCAGTCTAAGAGGGACAGGGACTGGCTACACCTTC
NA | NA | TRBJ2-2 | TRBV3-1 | CASSHPGRANTGELFF | TGTGCCAGCAGCCATCCCGGGAGAGCGAACACCGGGGAGCTGTTTTTT
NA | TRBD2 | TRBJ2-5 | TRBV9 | CASSVEAAGGGETQYF | TGTGCCAGCAGCGTAGAGGCAGCGGGAGGGGGTGAGACCCAGTACTTC
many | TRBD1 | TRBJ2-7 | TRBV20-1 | CSARTGSYEQYF | TGCAGTGCTAGGACAGGGTCCTACGAGCAGTACTTC
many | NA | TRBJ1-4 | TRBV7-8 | CASSLTTLPNEKLFF | TGTGCCAGCAGCTTAACGACGTTACCAAATGAAAAACTGTTTTTT
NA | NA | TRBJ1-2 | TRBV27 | CASTPTRGAGTGYTF | TGTGCCAGCACGCCGACGAGGGGCGCGGGGACCGGCTACACCTTC
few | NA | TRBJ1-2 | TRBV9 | CASSANPTAAYGYTF | TGTGCCAGCAGCGCCAATCCTACAGCCGCATACGGCTACACCTTC
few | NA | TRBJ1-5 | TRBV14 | CASSQGREQPQHF | TGTGCCAGCAGCCAAGGCAGGGAACAGCCCCAGCATTTT
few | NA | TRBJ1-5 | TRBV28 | CASSSPAGLSTRPQHF | TGTGCCAGCAGCTCCCCGGCGGGACTTTCAACACGGCCCCAGCATTTT
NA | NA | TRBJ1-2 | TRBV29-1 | CSVEDAWGTPDGGYTF | TGCAGCGTTGAAGACGCGTGGGGGACACCCGACGGTGGCTACACCTTC
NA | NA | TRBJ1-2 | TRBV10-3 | CAISVRRGDGYTF | TGTGCCATCAGTGTTCGCAGGGGTGACGGCTACACCTTC
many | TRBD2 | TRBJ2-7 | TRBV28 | CASSPRLAGLSEQYF | TGTGCCAGCAGTCCTCGTTTAGCGGGATTGAGCGAGCAGTACTTC
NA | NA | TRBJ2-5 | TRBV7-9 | CASSSLEGAYF | TGTGCCAGCAGCTCCTTGGAAGGGGCCTACTTC
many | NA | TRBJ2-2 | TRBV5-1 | CASSFRPGAGELFF | TGCGCCAGCAGCTTCCGACCAGGGGCGGGGGAGCTGTTTTTT
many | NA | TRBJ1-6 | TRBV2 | CASRLDRNSPLHF | TGTGCCAGCAGGCTCGACCGTAATTCACCCCTCCACTTT
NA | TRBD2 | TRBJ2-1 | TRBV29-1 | CSVLLAVSSYNEQFF | TGCAGCGTCCTACTAGCGGTTAGCTCCTACAATGAGCAGTTCTTC
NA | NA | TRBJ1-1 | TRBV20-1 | CSAWVDTEAFF | TGCAGTGCCTGGGTGGACACTGAAGCTTTCTTT